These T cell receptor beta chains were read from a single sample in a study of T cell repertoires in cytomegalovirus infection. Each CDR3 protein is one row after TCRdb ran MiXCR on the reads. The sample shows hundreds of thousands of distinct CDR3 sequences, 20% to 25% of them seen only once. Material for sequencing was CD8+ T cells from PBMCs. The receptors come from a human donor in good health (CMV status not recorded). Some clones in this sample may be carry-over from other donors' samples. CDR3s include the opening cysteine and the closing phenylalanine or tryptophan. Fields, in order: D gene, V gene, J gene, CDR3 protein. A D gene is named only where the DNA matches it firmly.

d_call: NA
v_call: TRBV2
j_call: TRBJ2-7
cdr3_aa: CASSVTDAPTYEQYF

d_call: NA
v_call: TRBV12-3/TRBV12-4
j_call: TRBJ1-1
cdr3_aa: CASSLGAYEAFF

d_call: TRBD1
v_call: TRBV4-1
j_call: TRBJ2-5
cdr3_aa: CASSKTGGDETQYF

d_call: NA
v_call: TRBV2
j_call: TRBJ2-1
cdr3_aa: CASLTQYNEQFF

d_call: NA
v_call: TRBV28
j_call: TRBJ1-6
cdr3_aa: CASRFTEYNSPLHF

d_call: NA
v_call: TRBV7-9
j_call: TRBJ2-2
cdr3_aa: CASIHFTGELFF

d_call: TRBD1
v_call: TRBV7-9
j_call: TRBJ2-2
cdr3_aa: CASSRRTGYDTGELFF

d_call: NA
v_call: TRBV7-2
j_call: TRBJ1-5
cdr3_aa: CASSLEGPSGGQPQHF

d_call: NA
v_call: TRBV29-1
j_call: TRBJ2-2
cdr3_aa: CSVEARANTGELFF

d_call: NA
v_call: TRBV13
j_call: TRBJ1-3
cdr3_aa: CASSTRTVSGNTIYF

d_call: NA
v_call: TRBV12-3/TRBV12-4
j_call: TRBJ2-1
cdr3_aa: CASSMDNNYNEQFF

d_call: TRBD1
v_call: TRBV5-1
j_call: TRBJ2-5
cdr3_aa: CASSPATGGETQYF

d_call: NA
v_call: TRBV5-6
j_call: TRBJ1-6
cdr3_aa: CASRSTGTGSPLHF

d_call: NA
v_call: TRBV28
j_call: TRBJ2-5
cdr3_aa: CASSFLLGEKETQYF

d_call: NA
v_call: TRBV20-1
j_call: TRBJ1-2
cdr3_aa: CSAFPAGEGGYTF

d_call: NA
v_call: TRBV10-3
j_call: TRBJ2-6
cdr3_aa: CAIRGQLSPGANVLTF

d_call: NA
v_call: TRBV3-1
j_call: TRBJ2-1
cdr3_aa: CASSLAQRGDSNEQFF

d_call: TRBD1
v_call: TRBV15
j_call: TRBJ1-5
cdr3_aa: CATSREAGQGTNQPQHF

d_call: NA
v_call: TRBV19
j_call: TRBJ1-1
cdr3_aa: CASSIDQLNTEAFF

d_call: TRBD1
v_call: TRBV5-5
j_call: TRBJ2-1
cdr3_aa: CASSYALRDRGGNEQFF

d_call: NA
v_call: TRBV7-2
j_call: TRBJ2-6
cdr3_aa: CASSFLGGKGDYTGANVLTF

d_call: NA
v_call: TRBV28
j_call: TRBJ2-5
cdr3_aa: CASSFETGLQETQYF

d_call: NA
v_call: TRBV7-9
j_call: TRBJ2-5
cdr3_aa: CASSLHEQETQYF

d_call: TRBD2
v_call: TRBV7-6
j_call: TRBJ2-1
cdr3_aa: CASSSAGGRSYNEQFF

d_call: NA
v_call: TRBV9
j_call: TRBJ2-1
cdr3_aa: CASSVQSASSYNEQFF

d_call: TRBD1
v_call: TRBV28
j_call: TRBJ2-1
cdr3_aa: CASRPRDSPPSNEQFF

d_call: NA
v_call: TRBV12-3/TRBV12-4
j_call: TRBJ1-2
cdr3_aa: CASSLNGLYGYTF

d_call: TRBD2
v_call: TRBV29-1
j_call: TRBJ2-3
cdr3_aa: CSVDPGTSGADTQYF

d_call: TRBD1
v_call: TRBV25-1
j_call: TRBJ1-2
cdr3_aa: CASSEFFRGNGYTF